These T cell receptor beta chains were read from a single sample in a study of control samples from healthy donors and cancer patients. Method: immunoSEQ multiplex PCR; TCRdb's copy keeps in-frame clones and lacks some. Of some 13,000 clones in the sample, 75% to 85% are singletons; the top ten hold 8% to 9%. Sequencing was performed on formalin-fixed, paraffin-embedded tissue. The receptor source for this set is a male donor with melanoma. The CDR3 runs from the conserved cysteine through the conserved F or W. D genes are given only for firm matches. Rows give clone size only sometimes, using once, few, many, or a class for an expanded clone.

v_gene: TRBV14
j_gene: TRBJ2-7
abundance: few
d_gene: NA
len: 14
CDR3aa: CASSRRKGGYEQYF
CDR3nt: TGTGCCAGCAGCCGCCGGAAGGGTGGCTACGAGCAGTACTTC

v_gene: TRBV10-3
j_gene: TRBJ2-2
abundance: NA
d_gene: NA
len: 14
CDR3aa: CAISESEASGELFF
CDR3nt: TGTGCCATCAGTGAGTCTGAGGCCAGCGGGGAGCTGTTTTTT

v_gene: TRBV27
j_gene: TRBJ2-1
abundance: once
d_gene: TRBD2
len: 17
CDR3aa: CASSLRTSGGMGNEQFF
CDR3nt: TGTGCCAGCAGTTTAAGGACTAGCGGGGGGATGGGCAATGAGCAGTTCTTC

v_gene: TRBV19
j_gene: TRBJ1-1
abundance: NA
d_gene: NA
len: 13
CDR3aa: CASGQQVGTEAFF
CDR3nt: TGTGCCAGTGGGCAGCAGGTAGGCACTGAAGCTTTCTTT

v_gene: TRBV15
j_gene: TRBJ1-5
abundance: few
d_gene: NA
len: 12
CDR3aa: CATSRRGQPQHF
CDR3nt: TGTGCCACCAGCAGGAGGGGTCAGCCCCAGCATTTT

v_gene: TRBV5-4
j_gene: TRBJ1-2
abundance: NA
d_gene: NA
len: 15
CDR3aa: CASSLATRGASGYTF
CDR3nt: TGTGCCAGCAGCTTGGCCACACGGGGCGCGAGCGGCTACACCTTC

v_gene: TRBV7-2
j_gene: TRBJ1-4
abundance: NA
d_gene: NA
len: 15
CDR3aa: CASSLVGARNEKLFF
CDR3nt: TGTGCCAGCAGCTTAGTGGGCGCCCGGAATGAAAAACTGTTTTTT

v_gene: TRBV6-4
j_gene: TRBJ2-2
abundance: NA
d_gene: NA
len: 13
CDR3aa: CASSDSYTGELFF
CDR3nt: TGTGCCAGCAGTGACTCTTACACCGGGGAGCTGTTTTTT

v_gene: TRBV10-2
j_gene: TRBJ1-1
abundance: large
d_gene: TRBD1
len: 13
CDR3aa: CASSNRGNTEAFF
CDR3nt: TGCGCCAGCAGTAACAGGGGGAACACTGAAGCTTTCTTT

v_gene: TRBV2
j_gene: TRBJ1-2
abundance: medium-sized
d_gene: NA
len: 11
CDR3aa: CASTEGGGYTF
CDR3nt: TGTGCCAGCACCGAGGGGGGTGGCTACACCTTC

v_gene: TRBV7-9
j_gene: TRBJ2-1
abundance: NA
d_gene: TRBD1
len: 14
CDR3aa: CASSLGQGANEQFF
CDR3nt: TGTGCCAGCAGCTTAGGACAGGGGGCCAATGAGCAGTTCTTC

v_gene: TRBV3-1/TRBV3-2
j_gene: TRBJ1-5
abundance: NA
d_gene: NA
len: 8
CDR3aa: CAPQPQHF
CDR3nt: TGTGCCCCCCAGCCCCAGCATTTT

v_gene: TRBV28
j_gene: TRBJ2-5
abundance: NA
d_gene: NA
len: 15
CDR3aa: CASTSPGVAQETQYF
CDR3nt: TGTGCCAGCACCTCCCCAGGGGTAGCACAAGAGACCCAGTACTTC

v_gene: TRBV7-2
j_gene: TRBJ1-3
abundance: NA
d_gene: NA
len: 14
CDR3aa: CASSGQVSGNTIYF
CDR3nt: TGTGCCAGCAGCGGTCAGGTCTCTGGAAACACCATATATTTT

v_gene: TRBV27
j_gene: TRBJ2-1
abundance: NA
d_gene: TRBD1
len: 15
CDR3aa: CASTKDRGRNNEQFF
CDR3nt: TGTGCCAGCACCAAGGACAGGGGAAGGAACAATGAGCAGTTCTTC

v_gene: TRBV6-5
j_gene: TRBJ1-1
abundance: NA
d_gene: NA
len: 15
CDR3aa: CASSYMMSMNTEAFF
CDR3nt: TGTGCCAGCAGTTACATGATGAGTATGAACACTGAAGCTTTCTTT

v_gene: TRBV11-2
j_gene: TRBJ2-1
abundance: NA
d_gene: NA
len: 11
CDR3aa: CASSLGPKRFF
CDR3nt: TGTGCCAGCAGCTTAGGGCCGAAGCGGTTCTTC

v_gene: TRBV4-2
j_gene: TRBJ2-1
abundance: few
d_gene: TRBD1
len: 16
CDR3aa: CASSPGQASSYNEQFF
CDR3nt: TGTGCCAGCAGTCCAGGACAGGCGAGCTCCTACAATGAGCAGTTCTTC

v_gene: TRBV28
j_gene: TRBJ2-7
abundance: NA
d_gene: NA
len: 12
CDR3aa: CASSLGSNEQYF
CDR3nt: TGTGCCAGCAGTTTAGGGAGCAACGAGCAGTACTTC

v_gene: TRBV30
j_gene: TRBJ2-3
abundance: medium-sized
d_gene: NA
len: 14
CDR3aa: CAWRSEVGGDTQYF
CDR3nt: TGTGCCTGGAGATCCGAAGTCGGGGGTGATACGCAGTATTTT

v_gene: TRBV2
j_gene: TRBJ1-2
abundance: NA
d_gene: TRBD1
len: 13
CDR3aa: CASSPDREFRYTF
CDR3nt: TGTGCCAGCAGTCCGGACAGGGAGTTTCGCTACACCTTC

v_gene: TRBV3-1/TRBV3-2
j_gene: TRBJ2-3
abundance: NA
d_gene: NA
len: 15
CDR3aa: CASSQTDLLRGTQYF
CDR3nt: TGTGCCAGCAGCCAGACGGACCTCTTGAGGGGTACGCAGTATTTT

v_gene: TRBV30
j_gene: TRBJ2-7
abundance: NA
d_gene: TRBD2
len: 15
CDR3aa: CAWSVAGGASYEQYF
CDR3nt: TGTGCCTGGAGTGTAGCGGGGGGGGCTTCCTACGAGCAGTACTTC

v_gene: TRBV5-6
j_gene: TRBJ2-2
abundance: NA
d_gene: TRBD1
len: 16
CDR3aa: CASILLQGDHTGELFF
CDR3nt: TGTGCCAGCATCCTATTACAGGGGGACCACACCGGGGAGCTGTTTTTT

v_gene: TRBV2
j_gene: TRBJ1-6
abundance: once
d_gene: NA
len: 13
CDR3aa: CASSVTVDSPLHF
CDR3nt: TGTGCCAGCAGTGTAACAGTTGATTCACCCCTCCACTTT

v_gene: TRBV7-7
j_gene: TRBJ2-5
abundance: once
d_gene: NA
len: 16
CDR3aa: CASSPSRQGTQETQYF
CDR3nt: TGTGCCAGCAGCCCATCAAGGCAGGGGACCCAAGAGACCCAGTACTTC

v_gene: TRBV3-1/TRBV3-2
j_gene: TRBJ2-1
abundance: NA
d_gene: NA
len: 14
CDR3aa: CASSPRASYNEQFF
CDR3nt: TGTGCCAGCAGCCCCCGGGCCTCCTACAATGAGCAGTTCTTC

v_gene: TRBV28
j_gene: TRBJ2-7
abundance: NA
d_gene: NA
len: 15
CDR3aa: CASSPPPELIYEQYF
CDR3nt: TGTGCCAGCAGTCCCCCTCCAGAACTAATTTACGAGCAGTACTTC

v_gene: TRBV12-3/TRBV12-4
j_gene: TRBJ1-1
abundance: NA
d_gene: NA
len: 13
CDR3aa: CASSFRRGVEAFF
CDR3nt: TGTGCCAGCAGTTTCCGCAGGGGAGTAGAAGCTTTCTTT

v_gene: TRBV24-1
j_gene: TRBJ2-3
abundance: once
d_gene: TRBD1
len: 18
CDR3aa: CATRTQGAVITSTDTQYF
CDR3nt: TGTGCCACCAGAACACAGGGGGCAGTTATAACTAGCACAGATACGCAGTATTTT

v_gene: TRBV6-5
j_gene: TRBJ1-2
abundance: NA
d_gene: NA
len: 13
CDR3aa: CASSDTGNYGYTF
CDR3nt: TGTGCCAGCAGCGATACAGGGAACTATGGCTACACCTTC

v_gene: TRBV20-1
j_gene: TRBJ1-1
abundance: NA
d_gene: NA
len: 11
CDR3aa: CSAKGYTEAFF
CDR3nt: TGCAGTGCTAAGGGTTACACTGAAGCTTTCTTT

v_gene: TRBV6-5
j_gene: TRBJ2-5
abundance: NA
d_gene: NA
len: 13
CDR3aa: CASSTRYTETQYF
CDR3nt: TGTGCCAGCAGTACGAGGTACACCGAGACCCAGTACTTC

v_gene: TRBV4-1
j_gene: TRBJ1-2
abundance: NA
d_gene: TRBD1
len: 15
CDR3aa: CASSQAGTGNYGYTF
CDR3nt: TGCGCCAGCAGCCAAGCCGGGACAGGGAACTATGGCTACACCTTC

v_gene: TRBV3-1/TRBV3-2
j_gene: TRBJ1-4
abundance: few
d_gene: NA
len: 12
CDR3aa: CASSQRDEKLFF
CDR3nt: TGTGCCAGCAGCCAAAGGGATGAAAAACTGTTTTTT

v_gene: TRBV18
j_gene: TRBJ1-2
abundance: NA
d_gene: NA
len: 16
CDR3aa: CASSSGHPAATYGYTF
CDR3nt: TGTGCCAGCTCATCGGGACATCCGGCGGCAACCTATGGCTACACCTTC

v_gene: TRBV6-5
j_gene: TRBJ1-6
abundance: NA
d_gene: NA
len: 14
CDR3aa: CASSYRGGGSPLHF
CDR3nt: TGTGCCAGCAGTTACCGGGGAGGTGGGTCACCCCTCCACTTT

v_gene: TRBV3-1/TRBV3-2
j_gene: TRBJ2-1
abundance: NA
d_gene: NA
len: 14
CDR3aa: CASSPRIQYNEQFF
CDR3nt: TGTGCCAGCAGCCCGAGGATCCAATACAATGAGCAGTTCTTC

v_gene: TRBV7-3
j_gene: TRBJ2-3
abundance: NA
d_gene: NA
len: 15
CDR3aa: CASSPSLGGTDTQYF
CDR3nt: TGTGCCAGCAGCCCGTCCCTAGGGGGGACAGATACGCAGTATTTT

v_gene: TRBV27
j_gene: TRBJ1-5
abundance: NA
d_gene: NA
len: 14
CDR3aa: CASSFRSSNQPQHF
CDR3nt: TGTGCCAGCAGTTTCCGGTCTAGCAATCAGCCCCAGCATTTT

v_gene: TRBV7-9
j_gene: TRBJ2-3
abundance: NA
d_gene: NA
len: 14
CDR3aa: CASSPRGATDTQYF
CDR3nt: TGTGCCAGCAGCCCACGGGGGGCAACGGATACGCAGTATTTT

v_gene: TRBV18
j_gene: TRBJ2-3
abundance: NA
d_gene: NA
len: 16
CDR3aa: CASSLRGRRATDTQYF
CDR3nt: TGTGCCAGCTCACTACGGGGTAGGCGAGCAACAGATACGCAGTATTTT

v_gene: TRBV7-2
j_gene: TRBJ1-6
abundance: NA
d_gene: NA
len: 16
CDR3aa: CASSPQGTTYNSPLHF
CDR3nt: TGTGCCAGCAGCCCCCAGGGGACGACCTATAATTCACCCCTCCACTTT

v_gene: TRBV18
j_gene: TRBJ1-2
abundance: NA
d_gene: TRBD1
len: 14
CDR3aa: CASSPTGEGYGYTF
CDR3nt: TGTGCCAGCTCACCAACAGGGGAAGGCTATGGCTACACCTTC

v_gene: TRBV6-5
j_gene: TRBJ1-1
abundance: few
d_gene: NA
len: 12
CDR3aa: CASSSGWTEAFF
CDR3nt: TGTGCCAGCAGCTCAGGGTGGACTGAAGCTTTCTTT

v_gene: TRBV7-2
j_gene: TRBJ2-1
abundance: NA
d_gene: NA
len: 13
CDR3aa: CASGLQRNNEQFF
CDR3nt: TGTGCCAGCGGCCTGCAAAGAAACAATGAGCAGTTCTTC

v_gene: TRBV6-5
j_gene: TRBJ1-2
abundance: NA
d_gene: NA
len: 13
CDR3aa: CASSIGSNYGYTF
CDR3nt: TGTGCCAGCAGCATCGGGTCAAACTATGGCTACACCTTC

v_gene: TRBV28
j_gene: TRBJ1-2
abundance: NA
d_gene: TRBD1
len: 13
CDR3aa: CASTLGQQYGYTF
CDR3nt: TGTGCCAGCACCCTGGGACAGCAGTATGGCTACACCTTC

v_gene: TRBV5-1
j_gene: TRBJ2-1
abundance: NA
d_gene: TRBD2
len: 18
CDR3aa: CASSPTTPGGLSYNEQFF
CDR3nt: TGCGCCAGCAGCCCGACAACCCCGGGGGGGCTCTCCTACAATGAGCAGTTCTTC

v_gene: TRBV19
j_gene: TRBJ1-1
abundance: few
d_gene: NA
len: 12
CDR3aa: CASSIGQSEAFF
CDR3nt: TGTGCCAGTAGTATTGGACAGAGCGAAGCTTTCTTT

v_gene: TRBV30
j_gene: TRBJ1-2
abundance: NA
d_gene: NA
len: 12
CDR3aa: CAWKQQNYGYTF
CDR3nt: TGTGCCTGGAAACAGCAGAACTATGGCTACACCTTC

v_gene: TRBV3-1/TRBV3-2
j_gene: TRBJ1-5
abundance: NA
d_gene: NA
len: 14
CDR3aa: CASSRTGFGQPQHF
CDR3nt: TGTGCCAGCAGTCGAACGGGGTTTGGTCAGCCCCAGCATTTT

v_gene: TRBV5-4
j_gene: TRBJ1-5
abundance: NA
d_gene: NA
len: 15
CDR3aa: CASSDSGRSNQPQHF
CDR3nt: TGTGCCAGCAGCGACTCGGGACGGAGCAATCAGCCCCAGCATTTT

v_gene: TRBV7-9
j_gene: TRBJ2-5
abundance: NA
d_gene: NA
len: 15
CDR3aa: CASSAGPLARETQYF
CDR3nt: TGTGCCAGCAGCGCGGGGCCTCTCGCCCGTGAGACCCAGTACTTC

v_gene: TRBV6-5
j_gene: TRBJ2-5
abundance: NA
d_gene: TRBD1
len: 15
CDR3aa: CASSYSTGKKETQYF
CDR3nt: TGTGCCAGCAGTTACTCGACAGGGAAGAAAGAGACTCAGTACTTC